These 20 T cell receptor beta chains were sequenced from one sample in a study of OX40 agonist ivuxolimab in advanced cancers. Libraries were prepared by immunoSEQ multiplex PCR; TCRdb keeps only in-frame clonotypes and omits some of them. The sample holds about 39,000 clones, 80% to 95% seen once. Sample: CD4+ or CD8+ T cells sorted from blood, taken in a trial of the OX40 agonist ivuxolimab. These receptors all come from an adult with an advanced solid tumor such as melanoma, head and neck, liver or kidney cancer.

The V and J genes are TRBV6-1 and TRBJ1-1; D might be TRBD1 (5 bases). V lost 1 base, J lost 2 bases, and 14 bases lay in between. CDR1 MNHNS and CDR2 SASEGT come from the germline V gene. This CDR3 contains 16 residues. Here the CDR3 DNA reads TGTGCCAGCAGTGAAGGGGCAGGCGGGGGTAACACTGAAGCTTTCTTT. Its protein is CASSEGAGGGNTEAFF.

J is TRBJ1-2 and V is TRBV4-3, with D perhaps TRBD1 (5 bases). Trimming cost V 3 bases and J 3 bases, with 14 bases left between them. This CDR3 contains 15 residues. The V gene's germline CDR1 is LGHNA and CDR2 YSLEER. The CDR3 DNA sequence: TGCGCCAGCAGCCACTCCTCGTCAGGGTACTATGGCTACACCTTC. This encodes CASSHSSSGYYGYTF.

The chain uses TRBV6-6 and TRBJ1-2, with 7 bases fitting TRBD1. V lost 4 bases and J lost 4; bases outside the gene matches: 12. CDR3 length: 16 amino acids. Germline V gene sequence: CDR1 MNHNY, CDR2 SVGAGI (reference sequence). The CDR3 nucleotides are TGTGCCAGCAGTTTGCCAGGGGGGGACCTCGGCTATGGCTACACCTTC. It translates to CASSLPGGDLGYGYTF.

As DNA, the CDR3 is TGCGCCAGCAGCGGGGACTCAAGGGCAGATACGCAGTATTTT. Its translation: CASSGDSRADTQYF. This chain joins TRBV10-2 and TRBJ2-3; weak D call: TRBD2 (6 bases). Germline V gives CDR1 WSHSY, CDR2 SAAADI. There are 14 residues in the CDR3. The V and J ends lost 6 bases and 4 bases respectively, with 14 bases between them.

The rearrangement joins TRBV9 to TRBJ1-1; D may be TRBD1 (5 bases). Germline CDR1 and CDR2: SGDLS and YYNGEE. The CDR3 contains 12 residues. V was clipped by 3 bases and J by 7 bases, with 10 bases between them. CDR3 nucleotide sequence: TGTGCCAGCAGCGGGGGGAGGGGTGAAGCTTTCTTT. Its protein product is CASSGGRGEAFF. Full variable domain (rest looked up from reference TRBV9 and TRBJ1-1): DSGVTQTPKHLITATGQRVTLRCSPRSGDLSVYWYQQSLDQGLQFLIQYYNGEERAKGNILERFSAQQFPDLHSELNLSSLELGDSALYFCASSGGRGEAFFGQGTRLTVV.

The V and J genes are TRBV7-6 and TRBJ1-5; 9 bases are a match to TRBD1. V lost 1 base, J lost 0 bases, and 10 bases stayed unmatched. Germline V lookup: CDR1 SGHVS, CDR2 FNYEAQ. This CDR3 contains 19 residues. CDR3: CASSLVAGQGVPSNQPQHF. Here the CDR3 DNA reads TGTGCCAGCAGCTTAGTAGCGGGACAGGGTGTGCCTAGCAATCAGCCCCAGCATTTT.

The J gene is TRBJ2-7, the V gene TRBV6-6; D gene unclear. The CDR3 totals 11 residues. The germline V gene has CDR1 MNHNY and CDR2 SVGAGI (reference sequence). V was shortened by 0 bases and J by 7 bases, with 4 bases between the two germline ends. The CDR3 region has the DNA TGTGCCAGCAGTTACTCGGGAGAGCAGTACTTC. It specifies CASSYSGEQYF.

This sequence joins TRBV15 and TRBJ1-4, with 7 bases fitting TRBD1. CDR3 length: 14 residues. The V and J ends lost 9 bases and 0 bases, in that order; junction bases with no gene match: 4. In germline, CDR1 is LNHNV, CDR2 YYDKDF (reference sequence). CDR3 nucleotides: TGTGCCACTAGTGACAGGGCAACTAATGAAAAACTGTTTTTT. This encodes CATSDRATNEKLFF.

The V gene is TRBV5-8, the J gene TRBJ2-5, with D hard to call. CDR1 is SGHTS, CDR2 YDEGEE, per germline. The CDR3 sequence is 12 residues long. V was clipped by 0 bases and J by 5 bases, with 5 bases between them. CDR3 DNA: TGTGCCAGCAGCTTGGGTTCTGAGACCCAGTACTTC. The encoded protein is CASSLGSETQYF.

The V gene is TRBV19, the J gene TRBJ2-5; D is perhaps TRBD2 (6 bases). Looked up from germline, CDR1 is LNHDA and CDR2 is SQIVND (reference sequence). V was pared by 0 bases and J by 11 bases, with 19 bases between. The CDR3 sequence is 15 residues long. DNA of the CDR3: TGTGCCAGTAGTATAGAGATGGGACTTCGCGTGGAGCAGTACTTC. Encoded protein: CASSIEMGLRVEQYF.

The sample holds one count of this clone. DNA for the CDR3: TGCGCCAGCAGTCAGGCGACAGAGGGTGATACGCAGTATTTT. Its translation is CASSQATEGDTQYF. The chain is built from TRBV23-1 and TRBJ2-3, with D possibly being TRBD1 or TRBD2 (5 bases each). TRBV23-1 is sorted into the ORF group, with uncertain function. Trimming removed 3 bases at V and 6 bases at J, with 13 bases between. The CDR3 has 14 amino acids.

The rearrangement uses TRBV5-8 and TRBJ1-4; TRBD1 matches 10 bases. The V gene's germline CDR1 is SGHTS and CDR2 YDEGEE. The junction had 9 bases not matched to a gene; V was cut back by 2 bases and J by 5 bases. The CDR3 is made up of 17 amino acids. Here the CDR3 DNA reads TGTGCCAGCAGCTTCCCGGGACAGGGGTTTGAGAATGAAAAACTGTTTTTT. Translated, it gives CASSFPGQGFENEKLFF. Combining the CDR3 with reference TRBV5-8 and TRBJ1-4 gives the whole variable domain EAGVTQSPTHLIKTRGQQATLRCSPISGHTSVYWYQQALGLGLQFLLWYDEGEERNRGNFPPRFSGRQFPNYSSELNVNALELEDSALYLCASSFPGQGFENEKLFFGSGTQLSVL.

The chain recombines TRBV6-5 with TRBJ2-2; no firm D call. Germline assignment: CDR1 MNHEY and CDR2 SVGAGI. V was cut by 2 bases and J by 2 bases, with 12 bases left in between. The CDR3 spans 16 residues. CDR3 bases: TGTGCCAGCAGTTACCGCCCCCCTTCAAACACCGGGGAGCTGTTTTTT. Encoded protein: CASSYRPPSNTGELFF.

This chain links TRBV11-2 with TRBJ2-1; 10 bases are shared with TRBD2. Germline V lookup: CDR1 SGHAT, CDR2 FQNNGV. Trimming cost V 5 bases and J 5 bases; bases outside gene matches: 6. This CDR3 region has 15 residues. The CDR3 loop is CASSLGLAPNNEQFF. CDR3 in DNA: TGTGCCAGCAGCCTGGGACTAGCGCCGAACAATGAGCAGTTCTTC.

V and J are TRBV4-2 and TRBJ2-7; TRBD1 agrees at 7 bases. Trimming at V came to 3 bases and at J to 3 bases, leaving 8 bases not matched to a gene. The CDR3 is 15 residues long. Germline V gives CDR1 LGHNA, CDR2 YNFKEQ. The CDR3 is CASSQTGTEYYEQYF. As DNA, the CDR3 is TGTGCCAGCAGCCAGACCGGGACAGAATACTACGAGCAGTACTTC.

The rearrangement joins TRBV5-5 to TRBJ2-5; perhaps TRBD1 as D (7 bases). The CDR3 consists of 14 residues. Per germline, CDR1 SGHKS and CDR2 YYEKEE (reference sequence). V was trimmed by 3 bases and J by 5 bases, leaving 14 bases between them. The chain's CDR3 is CASSSGGLGETQYF. The CDR3 nucleotides read TGTGCCAGCAGCTCAGGGGGGCTGGGGGAGACCCAGTACTTC.

The chain uses TRBV19 and TRBJ2-7; TRBD1 agrees at 10 bases. The CDR3 is made up of 14 amino acids. The trim removed 6 bases at V and 4 bases at J, leaving 6 bases unmatched. CDR1 LNHDA and CDR2 SQIVND come from the germline V gene (reference sequence). CDR3 amino acids: CASSLTGGSYEQYF. CDR3 bases: TGTGCCAGTAGCCTGACAGGGGGCTCTTACGAGCAGTACTTC.

The chain uses TRBV19 and TRBJ2-6; D ambiguous. The CDR3 contains 15 residues. CDR1 and CDR2 (germline): LNHDA, SQIVND (reference sequence). Trimming took 1 base from V and 0 from J, leaving 4 bases between them. The CDR3 reads CASSIANSGANVLTF. CDR3 DNA: TGTGCCAGTAGTATAGCAAACTCTGGGGCCAACGTCCTGACTTTC.

The CDR3 reads CASSLGGRNQPQHF. CDR3 nucleotides: TGTGCCAGCAGCTTAGGGGGCCGCAATCAGCCCCAGCATTTT. The gene calls are TRBV7-8 and TRBJ1-5; possibly TRBD1 for D (5 bases). The V and J ends lost 1 base and 2 bases respectively, with 6 bases between them. The CDR3 loop spans 14 amino acids. Germline-derived CDR1 and CDR2 are SGHVS and FQNEAQ.

The chain combines TRBV6-6 with TRBJ1-5; TRBD1 matches at 7 bases. The CDR3 contains 14 residues. V was clipped by 8 bases and J by 3 bases; unmatched bases: 7. The germline V gene encodes CDR1 MNHNY and CDR2 SVGAGI (reference sequence). CDR3 residues: CASVIGTDNQPQHF. The CDR3 DNA sequence: TGTGCCAGCGTGATAGGGACAGACAATCAGCCCCAGCATTTT.